These 21 T cell receptor beta chains were sequenced from one sample in a study of PD-1 blockade in classical Hodgkin lymphoma. Noted time point: cycle 4 day 1 (C4D1), after about 6 weeks of nivolumab. Each patient's relapse followed autologous stem cell transplantation, and brentuximab vedotin exposure varied. Researchers pulled CD8+ T cells out of thawed PBMCs using magnetic negative selection. Produced via immunoSEQ multiplex PCR; TCRdb's table is partial and in-frame only. This table has almost 20,000 clones, 75% to 90% appearing once. The sample consisted of CD8+ T cells from blood, taken before the fourth cycle of nivolumab. The receptors were sampled from a human donor with classical Hodgkin lymphoma.

This clone has a handful of counts. This chain connects TRBV9 to TRBJ2-1; 13 bases line up with TRBD2. Unmatched junction bases numbered 8, after V lost 3 bases and J lost 2 bases. The germline V gene encodes CDR1 SGDLS and CDR2 YYNGEE. CDR3 length: 18 residues. CDR3 in amino acids: CASSAAGTSGVAYNEQFF. As DNA, the CDR3 is TGTGCCAGCAGCGCCGCAGGGACTAGCGGGGTGGCCTACAATGAGCAGTTCTTC.

The V gene is TRBV19, the J gene TRBJ1-1; the D gene is possibly TRBD1 (6 bases). CDR1 and CDR2 (germline): LNHDA, SQIVND (reference sequence). The CDR3 is 12 amino acids. V gave up 5 bases and J gave up 7 bases, with 11 bases separating them. The CDR3 nucleotides read TGTGCCAGTAGTTTGGAGGGGGGTGAAGCTTTCTTT. Protein sequence: CASSLEGGEAFF.

This chain connects TRBV27 to TRBJ1-6, with D hard to call. Germline-derived CDR1 and CDR2 are MNHEY and SMNVEV (reference sequence). CDR3 length equals 16 residues. Trimming took 5 bases from V and 0 from J, leaving 11 bases between them. The CDR3 sequence is CASSPRRSSYNSPLHF. The CDR3 nucleotides read TGTGCCAGCAGTCCAAGACGGAGCTCCTATAATTCACCCCTCCACTTT.

V usage is TRBV9 and J usage is TRBJ1-3; D remains unclear. V was clipped by 4 bases and J by 3 bases, with 17 bases between them. This CDR3 region has 16 residues. Germline assignment: CDR1 SGDLS and CDR2 YYNGEE. The CDR3 sequence is CASSPIGRVGGNTIYF. CDR3 coding DNA: TGTGCCAGCAGCCCAATAGGGAGGGTGGGTGGAAACACCATATATTTT.

The gene calls are TRBV4-1 and TRBJ2-5; weak D call: TRBD2 (6 bases). Trimming took off 0 bases at V and 4 bases at J, with 18 bases between the two ends. Germline CDR1 is MGHRA and CDR2 is YSYEKL. This CDR3 comprises 17 residues. This chain's CDR3 is CASSQDPVEGSVETQYF. Written as DNA, the CDR3 is TGCGCCAGCAGCCAAGATCCGGTGGAGGGTTCGGTAGAGACCCAGTACTTC.

The rearrangement links TRBV6-5 to TRBJ1-5, with D uncertain. V was clipped by 5 bases and J by 0 bases, with 8 bases between them. CDR1 is MNHEY, CDR2 SVGAGI, per germline. CDR3 length equals 14 residues. The DNA of the CDR3 is TGTGCCAGCAGTCCGGTATATAGCAATCAGCCCCAGCATTTT. Its protein product is CASSPVYSNQPQHF.

The chain employs TRBV19 and TRBJ1-2; TRBD1 agrees at 8 bases. The CDR3 totals 15 residues. Trimming cost V 3 bases and J 8 bases; bases outside gene matches: 11. CDR1 and CDR2 (germline): LNHDA, SQIVND (reference sequence). The chain's CDR3 is CASSMGQAQPRGYTF. The CDR3 coding sequence is TGTGCCAGTAGTATGGGACAGGCGCAACCAAGGGGCTACACCTTC.

The gene calls are TRBV5-1 and TRBJ2-1, with TRBD2 matching over 12 bases. This CDR3 region has 18 residues. Germline CDR1 SGHRS, CDR2 YFSETQ. The junction had 8 bases not matched to a gene; V was cut back by 0 bases and J by 4 bases. CDR3 sequence reads: CASSLGLAGDPGYNEQFF. CDR3 DNA: TGCGCCAGCAGCTTGGGACTAGCGGGGGACCCGGGGTACAATGAGCAGTTCTTC.

The table lists this clone with a count of one. This chain links TRBV7-9 with TRBJ2-7, with D uncertain. CDR3 length: 11 residues. CDR1 is SEHNR, CDR2 FQNEAQ, per germline (reference sequence). The germline V and J ends were trimmed by 6 bases and 3 bases, with 6 bases remaining between them. CDR3 in amino acids: CASRPLYEQYF. The CDR3 DNA is TGTGCCAGCAGACCACTCTACGAGCAGTACTTC. Combining the CDR3 with reference TRBV7-9 and TRBJ2-7 gives the whole variable domain DTGVSQNPRHKITKRGQNVTFRCDPISEHNRLYWYRQTLGQGPEFLTYFQNEAQLEKSRLLSDRFSAERPKGSFSTLEIQRTEQGDSAMYLCASRPLYEQYFGPGTRLTVT.

The rearrangement links TRBV7-6 to TRBJ2-3; 10 bases are a match to TRBD2. Trimming at V came to 5 bases and at J to 14 bases, leaving 7 bases not matched to a gene. The germline gives CDR1 SGHVS, CDR2 FNYEAQ. This CDR3 contains 12 residues. The CDR3 coding sequence is TGTGCCAGCAGCGCCAGCGGGGGGGGAGCGTATTTT. It specifies CASSASGGGAYF.

This chain connects TRBV9 to TRBJ1-4; TRBD1 might be the D (5 bases). V was pared by 3 bases and J by 5 bases, with 11 bases between. Germline V lookup: CDR1 SGDLS, CDR2 YYNGEE. This CDR3 has 14 residues. The CDR3 DNA reads as TGTGCCAGCAGCGGGGTGGGGCAGAATGAAAAACTGTTTTTT. Protein: CASSGVGQNEKLFF.

V is TRBV5-4 and J is TRBJ1-2; 9 nucleotides agree with TRBD1. This CDR3 region has 14 residues. Germline V gene lookup returns CDR1 SGHNT and CDR2 YYREEE (reference sequence). Trimming cost V 3 bases and J 8 bases; bases outside gene matches: 8. CDR3 DNA sequence: TGTGCCAGCAGCTCACAGGGGGCTGGCGAGGGCTACACCTTC. Encoded protein: CASSSQGAGEGYTF.

V usage is TRBV7-8 and J usage is TRBJ2-3; D not certain. The V gene's germline CDR1 is SGHVS and CDR2 FQNEAQ. This CDR3 comprises 12 residues. Trimming took 1 base from V and 5 from J, leaving 4 bases between them. CDR3 nucleotides: TGTGCCAGCAGCTTAGTGGGAGATACGCAGTATTTT. This translates into CASSLVGDTQYF.

The chain joins TRBV9 to TRBJ2-3; 7 bases align to TRBD2. The CDR3 runs to 14 residues. Germline V lookup: CDR1 SGDLS, CDR2 YYNGEE. Germline trimming cut 1 base from V and 1 base from J; bases unmatched to any gene: 0. CDR3 nucleotides: TGTGCCAGCAGCGTAACTAGCGGCACAGATACGCAGTATTTT. It translates to CASSVTSGTDTQYF. Full variable domain (remainder filled in from reference TRBV9 and TRBJ2-3): DSGVTQTPKHLITATGQRVTLRCSPRSGDLSVYWYQQSLDQGLQFLIQYYNGEERAKGNILERFSAQQFPDLHSELNLSSLELGDSALYFCASSVTSGTDTQYFGPGTRLTVL.

The rearrangement links TRBV19 to TRBJ2-1; D may correspond to TRBD1 or TRBD2 (6 bases each). CDR1 and CDR2 (germline): LNHDA, SQIVND (reference sequence). The CDR3 totals 14 residues. V was pared by 1 base and J by 7 bases, with 11 bases between. The CDR3 DNA reads as TGTGCCAGTAGTATAGGGGGGCTAGCGAATGAGCAGTTCTTC. Encoded protein: CASSIGGLANEQFF.

The V and J genes are TRBV9 and TRBJ1-1; D uncertain. CDR1 is SGDLS and CDR2 is YYNGEE in the germline V gene. The CDR3 is 13 residues long. V gave up 1 base and J gave up 6 bases, with 10 bases separating them. The CDR3 loop is CASSVSTRAEAFF. As DNA, the CDR3 is TGTGCCAGCAGCGTAAGTACCCGCGCTGAAGCTTTCTTT.

The rearrangement links TRBV5-6 to TRBJ2-2; the D is unclear. In germline, CDR1 is SGHDT, CDR2 YYEEEE. Trimming took off 0 bases at V and 5 bases at J, with 5 bases between the two ends. The CDR3 loop spans 13 amino acids. The CDR3 DNA follows: TGTGCCAGCAGCTTGGAACTAACCGGGGAGCTGTTTTTT. This gives the protein CASSLELTGELFF.

This clone occurred a few times. This chain joins TRBV6-6 and TRBJ2-1, with TRBD2 as a possible D gene (6 bases). CDR3 length: 16 amino acids. Trimming shortened V by 0 bases and J by 6 bases, and 15 bases separated the two germline ends. The germline V gene has CDR1 MNHNY and CDR2 SVGAGI (reference sequence). The DNA for the CDR3 is TGTGCCAGCAGTTACTCGGATCGGGGGATCTTCAATGAGCAGTTCTTC. Its translation is CASSYSDRGIFNEQFF.

The rearrangement uses TRBV6-1 and TRBJ1-4; D possibly corresponds to TRBD1 (5 bases). The CDR3 length is 11 residues. The ends were cut back, 1 base at V and 14 bases at J, with 8 bases in the middle. Germline-derived CDR1 and CDR2 are MNHNS and SASEGT. CDR3 region: CASSEVRDLFF. The DNA for the CDR3 is TGTGCCAGCAGTGAAGTTAGGGACCTGTTTTTT.

V is TRBV4-3 and J is TRBJ2-3; a weak D match, TRBD2 (5 bases). V dropped 0 bases and J dropped 0 bases, with 10 bases sitting between them. The CDR3 has 16 residues. The germline V gene has CDR1 LGHNA and CDR2 YSLEER. The CDR3 spells CASSQDGSLSTDTQYF. CDR3 DNA: TGCGCCAGCAGCCAAGATGGGAGTCTTAGCACAGATACGCAGTATTTT.

The J gene is TRBJ1-4, the V gene TRBV4-3; D unclear. Trimming stripped 0 bases from V and 5 bases from J, with 13 bases between. The CDR3 is made up of 16 amino acids. The germline V gene has CDR1 LGHNA and CDR2 YSLEER. CDR3 nucleotides: TGCGCCAGCAGCCAAGATATGTTACACACAAATGAAAAACTGTTTTTT. It encodes CASSQDMLHTNEKLFF.